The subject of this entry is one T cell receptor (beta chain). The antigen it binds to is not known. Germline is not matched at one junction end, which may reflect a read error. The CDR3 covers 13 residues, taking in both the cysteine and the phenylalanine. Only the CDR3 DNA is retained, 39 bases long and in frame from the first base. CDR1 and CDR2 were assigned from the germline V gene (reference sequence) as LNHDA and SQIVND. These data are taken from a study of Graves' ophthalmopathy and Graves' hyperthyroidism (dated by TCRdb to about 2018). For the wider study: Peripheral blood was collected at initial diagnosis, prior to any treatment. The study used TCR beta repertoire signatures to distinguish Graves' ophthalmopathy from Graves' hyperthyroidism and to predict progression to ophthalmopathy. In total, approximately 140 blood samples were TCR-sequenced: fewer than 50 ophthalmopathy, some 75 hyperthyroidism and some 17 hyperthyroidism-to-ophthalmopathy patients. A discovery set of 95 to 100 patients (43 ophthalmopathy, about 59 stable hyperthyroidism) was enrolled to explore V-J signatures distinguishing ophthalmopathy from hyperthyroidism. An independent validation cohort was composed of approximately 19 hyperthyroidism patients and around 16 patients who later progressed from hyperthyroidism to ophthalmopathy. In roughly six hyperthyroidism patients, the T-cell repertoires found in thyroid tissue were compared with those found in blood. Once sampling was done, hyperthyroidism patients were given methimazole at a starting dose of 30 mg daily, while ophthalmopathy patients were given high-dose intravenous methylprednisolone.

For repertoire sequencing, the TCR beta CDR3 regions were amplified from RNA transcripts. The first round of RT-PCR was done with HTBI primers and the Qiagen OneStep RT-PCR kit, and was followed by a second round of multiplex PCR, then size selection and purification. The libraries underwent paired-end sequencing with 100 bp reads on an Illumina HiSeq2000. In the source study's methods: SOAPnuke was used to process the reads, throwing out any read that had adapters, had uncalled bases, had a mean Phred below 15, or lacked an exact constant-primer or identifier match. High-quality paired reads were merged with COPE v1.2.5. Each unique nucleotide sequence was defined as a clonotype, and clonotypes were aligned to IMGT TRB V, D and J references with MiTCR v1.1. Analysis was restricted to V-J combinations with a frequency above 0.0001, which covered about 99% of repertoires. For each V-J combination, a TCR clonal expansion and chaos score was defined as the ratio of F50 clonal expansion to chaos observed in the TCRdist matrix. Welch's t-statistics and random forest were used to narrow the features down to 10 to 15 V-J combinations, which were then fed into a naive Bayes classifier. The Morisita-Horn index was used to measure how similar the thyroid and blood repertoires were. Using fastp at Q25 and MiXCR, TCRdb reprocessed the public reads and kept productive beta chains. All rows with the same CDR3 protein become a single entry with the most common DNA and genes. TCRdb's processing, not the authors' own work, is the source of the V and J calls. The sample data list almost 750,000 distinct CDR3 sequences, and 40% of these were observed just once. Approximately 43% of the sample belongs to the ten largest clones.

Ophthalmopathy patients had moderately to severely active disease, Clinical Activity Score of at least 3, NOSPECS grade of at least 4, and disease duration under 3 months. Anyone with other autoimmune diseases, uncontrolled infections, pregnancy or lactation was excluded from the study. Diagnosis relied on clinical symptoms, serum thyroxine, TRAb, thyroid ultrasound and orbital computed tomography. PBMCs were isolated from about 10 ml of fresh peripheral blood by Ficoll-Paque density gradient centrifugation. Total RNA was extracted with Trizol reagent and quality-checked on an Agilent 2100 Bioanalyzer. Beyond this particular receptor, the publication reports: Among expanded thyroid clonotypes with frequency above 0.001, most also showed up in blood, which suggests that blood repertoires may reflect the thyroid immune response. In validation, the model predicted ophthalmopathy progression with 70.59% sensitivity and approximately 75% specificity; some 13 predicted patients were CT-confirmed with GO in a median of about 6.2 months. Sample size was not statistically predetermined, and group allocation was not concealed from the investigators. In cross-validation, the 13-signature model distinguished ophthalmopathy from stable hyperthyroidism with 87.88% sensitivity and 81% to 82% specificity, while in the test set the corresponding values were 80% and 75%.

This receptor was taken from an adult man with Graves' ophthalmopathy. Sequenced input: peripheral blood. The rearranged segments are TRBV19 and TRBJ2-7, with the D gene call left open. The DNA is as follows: TGTGCCAGTAGTATTCACCCCTCCGACGAGCAGTACTTC. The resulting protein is CASSIHPSDEQYF.